These 32 T cell receptor beta chains came from one sample sequenced in a study of Graves' ophthalmopathy and Graves' hyperthyroidism. Transcripts of RNA were the source for amplifying TCR beta CDR3 regions. Investigators did first-round RT-PCR with HTBI primers, then second-round multiplex PCR. A single record per CDR3 protein comes from TCRdb applying MiXCR to the multiplex PCR reads. The repertoire consists of around 1.1 million distinct CDR3 sequences, with about two fifths occurring once and the leading ten covering over 8.5%. Sequencing used peripheral blood or thyroid tissue (not recorded which). The receptors originated from an adult man with Graves' hyperthyroidism.

In regard to this clonotype: The conserved closing phenylalanine or tryptophan is absent in this CDR3, likely reflecting a read error. This CDR3 is CSATETGETQYC. As DNA, the CDR3 is TGCAGTGCGACGGAAACGGGAGAGACCCAGTACTGC. The rearrangement links TRBV20-1 to TRBJ2-5; D is unclear. The CDR3 covers 12 residues. The ends were cut back, 6 bases at V and 4 bases at J, with 12 bases in the middle. From germline, CDR1 is DFQATT and CDR2 SNEGSKA (reference sequence).

The rearrangement joins TRBV2 to TRBJ1-1, with TRBD1 matching over 11 bases. The germline V gene encodes CDR1 SNHLY and CDR2 FYNNEI. Trimming took 7 bases from V and 6 from J; bases not matched to a gene: 13. The CDR3 contains 16 residues. This chain's CDR3 is CASIFRRTGGAAEAFF. Written as DNA, the CDR3 is TGTGCCAGCATTTTTAGGAGGACAGGGGGCGCGGCTGAAGCTTTCTTT.

The rearrangement links TRBV7-2 to TRBJ2-2; D unresolved. Trimming shortened V by 3 bases and J by 5 bases, and 10 bases separated the two germline ends. The CDR3 contains 14 residues. The germline V gene encodes CDR1 SGHTA and CDR2 FQGNSA. The CDR3 sequence is CASSFVSGTGELFF. The CDR3 nucleotides read TGTGCCAGCAGCTTTGTTTCTGGAACCGGGGAGCTGTTTTTT.

The chain employs TRBV4-3 and TRBJ1-5; D unclear. Germline loops: CDR1 LGHNA, CDR2 YSLEER. The CDR3 spans 15 residues. V gave up 4 bases and J gave up 6 bases, with 16 bases separating them. DNA for the CDR3: TGCGCCAGCAGCCGAGACCGGACGACGGGTCAGCCCCAGCATTTT. The encoded protein is CASSRDRTTGQPQHF.

This clonotype was recorded many times. The chain links TRBV29-1 to TRBJ2-7; D possibly matches TRBD1 or TRBD2 (5 bases each). The V gene lost 1 base and the J gene lost 1 base, with 11 bases spanning the gap. This CDR3 contains 14 residues. The germline V gene encodes CDR1 SQVTM and CDR2 ANQGSEA. The CDR3 coding sequence is TGCAGCGTTGAAGCCCAGGGAGAATCCTACGAGCAGTACTTC. This sequence encodes CSVEAQGESYEQYF.

This clonotype was counted at least ten times. At one of its ends the junction is not consistent with the germline gene, which may arise from a read error. The chain couples TRBV7-8 to TRBJ1-2; 7 positions agree with TRBD1. Germline CDR1 and CDR2: SGHVS and FQNEAQ. The CDR3 extends over 12 amino acids. The CDR3, as DNA: TGTGCCAGCAGCTCGTACACAGGGGCGGCGGCCTTC. Its protein is CASSSYTGAAAF.

This clonotype was found many times. The CDR3 loop is CASSSGLQGKETQYF. CDR3 DNA: TGTGCCAGCAGCTCGGGACTACAGGGTAAAGAGACCCAGTACTTC. The genes are TRBV7-3 and TRBJ2-5; D perhaps matches TRBD2 (7 bases). There are 15 residues in the CDR3. CDR1 is SGHTA and CDR2 is FQGTGA in the germline V gene. The V end lost 4 bases, the J end lost 3 bases, and 15 bases lay between the germline ends.

This sequence joins TRBV12-5 and TRBJ1-3, with 11 bases fitting TRBD1. Germline V gene sequence: CDR1 LGHNT, CDR2 FRNRAP. CDR3 length: 16 residues. Trimming cost V 5 bases and J 4 bases; bases outside gene matches: 7. The CDR3 region has the DNA TGTGCTAGTGGTCCCGGGGACAGGGGGGGAGGAAACACCATATATTTT. It yields the protein CASGPGDRGGGNTIYF.

The rearrangement joins TRBV28 to TRBJ2-7; possible D gene TRBD1, 6 bases. Between the trimmed V and J ends, which lost 2 bases and 3 bases, there was a span of 14 bases. Germline lookup yields CDR1 MDHEN and CDR2 SYDVKM. The CDR3 length is 15 residues. In nucleotides, the CDR3 is TGTGCCAGCAGTTTACCCAGGGGACCGAGCTACGAGCAGTACTTC. Translated, it gives CASSLPRGPSYEQYF. The whole variable domain, filled in from reference TRBV28 and TRBJ2-7, reads DVKVTQSSRYLVKRTGEKVFLECVQDMDHENMFWYRQDPGLGLRLIYFSYDVKMKEKGDIPEGYSVSREKKERFSLILESASTNQTSMYLCASSLPRGPSYEQYFGPGTRLTVT.

Ten or more counts support this clonotype. The chain employs TRBV7-9 and TRBJ2-2, with 7 bases aligning to TRBD1. The CDR3 is 15 residues long. Trimming took 9 bases from V and 4 from J; bases not matched to a gene: 11. From germline, CDR1 is SEHNR and CDR2 FQNEAQ (reference sequence). As DNA, the CDR3 is TGTGCCAGATACGAAAACAGGGGTACCACCGGGGAGCTGTTTTTT. It specifies CARYENRGTTGELFF.

This clonotype was seen repeatedly, ten times or more. The chain combines TRBV20-1 with TRBJ1-1, with D perhaps matching TRBD1 (5 bases). Trimming pared 1 base from V and 5 bases from J, leaving 14 bases between. The CDR3 length is 14 residues. CDR1 is DFQATT, CDR2 SNEGSKA, per germline (reference sequence). The CDR3 region is CSARGAGRRTEAFF. In DNA form, the CDR3 reads TGCAGTGCTAGAGGGGCAGGGCGTAGGACTGAAGCTTTCTTT.

This clonotype has ten or more counts. The CDR3 DNA reads as TGTGCCAGCAGCCCAGAGGGACAGACACAAGAGACCCAGTACTTC. It codes for CASSPEGQTQETQYF. The V gene is TRBV7-9, the J gene TRBJ2-5; 7 bases agree with TRBD1. V lost 5 bases, J lost 2 bases, and 8 bases stayed unmatched. The CDR3 is 15 amino acids. Germline V CDR1 and CDR2: SEHNR, FQNEAQ (reference sequence).

Ten or more counts support this clonotype. The gene calls are TRBV4-3 and TRBJ2-2; no definite D call. V lost 1 base, J lost 4 bases, and 7 bases lay in between. The CDR3 is 14 residues long. Per the germline V gene, CDR1 is LGHNA and CDR2 is YSLEER. CDR3 nucleotides: TGCGCCAGCAGCCAAGCTAGACTCACCGGGGAGCTGTTTTTT. Residues: CASSQARLTGELFF.

The chain couples TRBV25-1 to TRBJ2-7, with D possibly matching TRBD2 (6 bases). The V end lost 6 bases, the J end lost 2 bases, and 20 bases lay between the germline ends. This CDR3 comprises 16 residues. Germline CDR1 reads MGHDK; CDR2 reads SYGVNS. The CDR3, as DNA: TGTGCCAGCAGGCCGTGGCGGGGTCCCTCAACCTACGAGCAGTACTTC. Its translation: CASRPWRGPSTYEQYF.

This clonotype was recorded a few times. Given the absence of the conserved phenylalanine or tryptophan at the CDR3 end, a read error is likely. The DNA is omitted, as the CDR3 cannot be located on it reliably, and the CDR3 follows TCRdb's listing. The V and J genes are TRBV7-8 and TRBJ1-5; TRBD1, the table's D call, was not compared with the DNA. CDR1 SGHVS and CDR2 FQNEAQ come from the germline V gene. The CDR3 is 15 amino acids in total, end residues counted. The CDR3 region is CASSPGQGASSPSMV.

DNA of the CDR3: TGCGCCAGCAGCTTCTATGGGGGGGGTTCCTACGAGCAGTACTTC. Protein product: CASSFYGGGSYEQYF. The chain links TRBV5-1 to TRBJ2-7; 7 nucleotides agree with TRBD2. The ends lost 2 bases at V and 1 base at J; junction bases unmatched: 6. CDR3 length: 15 amino acids. Germline CDR1 is SGHRS and CDR2 is YFSETQ. Based on the CDR3 plus reference TRBV5-1 and TRBJ2-7, the full variable domain is KAGVTQTPRYLIKTRGQQVTLSCSPISGHRSVSWYQQTPGQGLQFLFEYFSETQRNKGNFPGRFSGRQFSNSRSEMNVSTLELGDSALYLCASSFYGGGSYEQYFGPGTRLTVT.

The genes are TRBV25-1 and TRBJ2-7, with D unresolved. Germline V gene data show CDR1 as MGHDK and CDR2 as SYGVNS. Deletions cut 8 bases from V and 2 bases from J, with 10 bases between. The CDR3 is 12 residues long. DNA for the CDR3: TGTGCCAGCCGTACGTCGGCCTACGAGCAGTACTTC. This gives the protein CASRTSAYEQYF.

V is TRBV7-9 and J is TRBJ1-4; D is undetermined. Germline CDR1 and CDR2: SEHNR and FQNEAQ (reference sequence). Trimming took off 3 bases at V and 5 bases at J, with 13 bases between the two ends. CDR3 length equals 15 residues. The CDR3 spells CASSLTRIGNEKLFF. CDR3 nucleotides: TGTGCCAGCAGCTTGACGAGGATCGGAAATGAAAAACTGTTTTTT.

Notes on this clonotype: This may come from a read error, since a much larger clone is one base off. The rearrangement joins TRBV7-2 to TRBJ2-7; D ambiguous. Germline CDR1 reads SGHTA; CDR2 reads FQGNSA. The CDR3 contains 13 residues. V was cut by 7 bases and J by 1 base, with 11 bases left in between. The CDR3 DNA is TGTACCAGCACCTGGGGATTATCCTACGAGCAGTACTTC. Translated: CTSTWGLSYEQYF.

This clonotype appeared many times. This rearrangement joins TRBV12-3 or TRBV12-4 to TRBJ1-5; D not resolved. V was pared by 6 bases and J by 4 bases, with 13 bases between. The CDR3 consists of 14 residues. CDR3 bases: TGTGCCAGCAGGCGTGGAGTGGCGAATCAGCCCCAGCATTTT. It specifies CASRRGVANQPQHF.

This clonotype was counted ten times or more. The V gene is TRBV11-2, the J gene TRBJ1-1; D may be TRBD1 (5 bases). The germline CDR1 and CDR2 sequences are SGHAT and FQNNGV. The CDR3 sequence is 13 residues long. Trimming stripped 5 bases from V and 7 bases from J, with 14 bases between. Here the CDR3 reads CASSQRSGVEAFF. The CDR3 DNA follows: TGTGCCAGCAGCCAAAGATCGGGGGTTGAAGCTTTCTTT. Full variable domain (remainder filled in from reference TRBV11-2 and TRBJ1-1): EAGVAQSPRYKIIEKRQSVAFWCNPISGHATLYWYQQILGQGPKLLIQFQNNGVVDDSQLPKDRFSAERLKGVDSTLKIQPAKLEDSAVYLCASSQRSGVEAFFGQGTRLTVV.

Concerning this clonotype: A read error may explain this, as a much larger clone is one base away. The chain employs TRBV5-1 and TRBJ2-5; 8 nucleotides match TRBD1. Germline loops: CDR1 SGHRS, CDR2 YFSETQ. CDR3 length: 15 residues. The CDR3 DNA reads as TGCGCCAGCAGCTTGCAACCAGGGGGCAAGGAGACCCGGTACTTC. Residues: CASSLQPGGKETRYF. The variable domain in full, with the rest retrieved from reference TRBV5-1 and TRBJ2-5, is KAGVTQTPRYLIKTRGQQVTLSCSPISGHRSVSWYQQTPGQGLQFLFEYFSETQRNKGNFPGRFSGRQFSNSRSEMNVSTLELGDSALYLCASSLQPGGKETRYFGPGTRLLVL.

This clonotype was picked up many times. CDR3 coding DNA: TGTGCCAGCAAGACCGGGACAGGCCTGAATCAGCCCCAGCATTTT. This codes for CASKTGTGLNQPQHF. The chain carries TRBV2 and TRBJ1-5, with TRBD1 identical over 8 bases. Germline V gene sequence: CDR1 SNHLY, CDR2 FYNNEI. The CDR3 covers 15 residues. V shed 7 bases, J shed 4 bases, and the junction held 9 bases outside the gene matches. Supplemented by reference TRBV2 and TRBJ1-5, the full variable domain reads EPEVTQTPSHQVTQMGQEVILRCVPISNHLYFYWYRQILGQKVEFLVSFYNNEISEKSEIFDDQFSVERPDGSNFTLKIRSTKLEDSAMYFCASKTGTGLNQPQHFGDGTRLSIL.

This clonotype appeared once. This rearrangement joins TRBV19 to TRBJ2-7, with a tentative D call TRBD2 (6 bases). The CDR3 totals 14 residues. Germline CDR1 reads LNHDA; CDR2 reads SQIVND (reference sequence). With 8 bases removed from V and 3 bases from J, the gap between germline ends came to 17 bases. CDR3 loop: CASAGGRGIYEQYF. The CDR3 region has the DNA TGTGCCAGTGCCGGAGGGCGGGGTATCTACGAGCAGTACTTC.

This clonotype was detected only a few times. CDR3 loop: CASRTVEGFSNQPQHF. DNA for the CDR3: TGTGCCAGCAGAACGGTTGAGGGCTTTAGCAATCAGCCCCAGCATTTT. The chain carries TRBV7-8 and TRBJ1-5; D not resolved. V was trimmed by 6 bases and J by 0 bases, leaving 15 bases between them. The CDR3 is made up of 16 amino acids. Germline CDR1 SGHVS, CDR2 FQNEAQ.

The chain employs TRBV10-3 and TRBJ1-1; D uncertain. The V gene's germline CDR1 is ENHRY and CDR2 SYGVKD. V lost 8 bases to trimming and J lost 0 bases, with 10 bases between them. This CDR3 has 13 amino acids. In DNA, the CDR3 is TGTGCCATCTGCTCGGAGTTGAACACTGAAGCTTTCTTT. Protein product: CAICSELNTEAFF.

This chain uses TRBV6-6 with TRBJ1-1, with D tentatively TRBD1 (6 bases). V was cut by 11 bases and J by 5 bases, with 21 bases left in between. This CDR3 contains 14 residues. The V gene's germline CDR1 is MNHNY and CDR2 SVGAGI (reference sequence). The CDR3 DNA reads TGTGCCTGGAGAGAACAGGGCGAGAGAACTGAAGCTTTCTTT. This encodes CAWREQGERTEAFF.

This clonotype appeared many times. The chain uses TRBV6-1 and TRBJ1-1; D is ambiguous. Trimming removed 1 base from V and 10 bases from J, with 13 bases in between. The germline CDR1 and CDR2 sequences are MNHNS and SASEGT. The CDR3 is 13 residues long. CDR3: CASSEGSSRGAFF. DNA of the CDR3: TGTGCCAGCAGTGAAGGGAGCTCACGAGGAGCTTTCTTT.

This clonotype turned up a few times. The chain couples TRBV12-3 or TRBV12-4 to TRBJ1-4, with no clear D. The CDR3 has 15 residues. V lost 8 bases to trimming and J lost 7 bases, with 20 bases between them. In nucleotides, the CDR3 is TGTGCCAGCTCACCAATGGCAGGAGTACGTGAAAAACTGTTTTTT. Residues: CASSPMAGVREKLFF.

As for this clonotype: A single base separates this from a much larger clone, so it may be a read error. The chain links TRBV9 to TRBJ2-7, with D perhaps matching TRBD1 or TRBD2 (5 bases each). Germline assignment: CDR1 SGDLS and CDR2 YYNGEE. The CDR3 runs 14 residues. CDR3 in amino acids: CASSPGGGSCEQYF. For the CDR3, the DNA is TGTGCCAGCAGCCCGGGTGGGGGATCCTGCGAGCAGTACTTC.

Many counts were recorded for this clonotype. V is TRBV5-6 and J is TRBJ1-2; TRBD1 matches at 8 bases. Trimming removed 4 bases from V and 3 bases from J; junction bases left unmatched: 5. The CDR3 sequence is 14 residues long. The germline gives CDR1 SGHDT, CDR2 YYEEEE. CDR3 residues: CASSRGQDDYGYTF. CDR3 DNA: TGTGCCAGCAGCCGGGGACAGGACGACTATGGCTACACCTTC.

This clonotype was found once. This sequence joins TRBV7-9 and TRBJ2-5; TRBD2 might be the D (7 bases). V lost 5 bases, J lost 5 bases, and 18 bases lay in between. The CDR3 has 15 residues. Germline CDR1 and CDR2: SEHNR and FQNEAQ (reference sequence). The CDR3: CASSPRGGARETQYF. In DNA, the CDR3 is TGTGCCAGCAGCCCCCGTGGGGGGGCCCGGGAGACCCAGTACTTC. The whole variable domain, remainder taken from reference TRBV7-9 and TRBJ2-5, is DTGVSQNPRHKITKRGQNVTFRCDPISEHNRLYWYRQTLGQGPEFLTYFQNEAQLEKSRLLSDRFSAERPKGSFSTLEIQRTEQGDSAMYLCASSPRGGARETQYFGPGTRLLVL.